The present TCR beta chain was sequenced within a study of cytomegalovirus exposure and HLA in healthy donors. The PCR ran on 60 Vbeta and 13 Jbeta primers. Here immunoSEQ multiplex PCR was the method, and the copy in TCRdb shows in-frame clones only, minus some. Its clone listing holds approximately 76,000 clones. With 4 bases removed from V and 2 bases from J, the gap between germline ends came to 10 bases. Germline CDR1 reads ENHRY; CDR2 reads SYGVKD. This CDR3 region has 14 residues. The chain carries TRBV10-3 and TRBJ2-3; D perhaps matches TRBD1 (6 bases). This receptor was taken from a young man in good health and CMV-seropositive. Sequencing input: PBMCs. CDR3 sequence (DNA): TGTGCCATCAGTGCCACAGGGAACACAGATACGCAGTATTTT. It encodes CAISATGNTDTQYF.